These T cell receptor beta chains were read from a single sample in a study of cytomegalovirus exposure and HLA in healthy donors. Sequenced by immunoSEQ multiplex PCR; TCRdb stores in-frame clones only, minus some. The data hold around 88,000 clones, with approximately 79% observed a single time. The sequenced material came from PBMCs. The receptors originated from a male donor in good health and CMV-seronegative. CDR3s leave out the opening cysteine and the closing phenylalanine or tryptophan. Each record gives: J gene, V gene, CDR3 protein.

TRBJ2-7	TRBV2	ASSAQGNEQY
TRBJ1-2	TRBV4-1	ASSQEEASKRHGYT
TRBJ1-2	TRBV4-1	ASRGRDREGYGYT
TRBJ1-2	TRBV29-1	SVDPSISGSYGYT
TRBJ2-7	TRBV10-3	AISRTAGTGYEQY
TRBJ1-2	TRBV6-5	ASSSTSHGYT
TRBJ2-2	TRBV5-1	ASSLGAGYTGELF
TRBJ1-1	TRBV5-4	ASSLGSGTLFGAF
TRBJ2-2	TRBV6-5	ASNSFNTGELF
TRBJ2-1	TRBV30	AWTGGNEQF
TRBJ1-1	TRBV5-1	ASSLGWGLTEAF
TRBJ2-1	TRBV5-1	ASSLEPSGRASEQF
TRBJ1-2	TRBV27	ASSPDRASGYT
TRBJ2-7	TRBV21-1	ASSKLQREGYEQY
TRBJ2-1	TRBV25-1	ASSDSKLAGALGEQF
TRBJ1-5	TRBV7-8	ASSAYNQPQH
TRBJ1-1	TRBV9	ASSPQGLGAVNTEAF
TRBJ2-7	TRBV9	ASSAGTGTFYEQY
TRBJ2-3	TRBV6-1	ASSAGGRGSDTQY
TRBJ1-1	TRBV5-8	ASSSVLGQTNTEAF
TRBJ2-7	TRBV19	ASSTSDRGYEQY
TRBJ2-2	TRBV4-2	ASSQEAENTGELF
TRBJ2-5	TRBV30	AWAYRGRQGQTQY
TRBJ1-3	TRBV2	ASTRLQGSGNTIY
TRBJ2-1	TRBV6-6	ASSVPTETYNEQF
TRBJ1-5	TRBV5-4	ASSLQGPNQPQH
TRBJ2-3	TRBV27	ASRGGDTQY
TRBJ2-4	TRBV19	ASSMMGGGGLAKNIQY
TRBJ1-2	TRBV5-4	ASSFGGATDGYT
TRBJ1-1	TRBV6-5	ASKRTGTNTEAF
TRBJ1-2	TRBV7-8	ASSLGAAGGYGYT
TRBJ1-4	TRBV30	AWSVAGGAAPGKLF
TRBJ2-7	TRBV28	ASRPRDRGRDEQY
TRBJ2-1	TRBV7-6	ASSLEYRGGLGEQF
TRBJ2-3	TRBV28	AITSRGRLNTQY
TRBJ2-1	TRBV7-8	ASSLASGSLNEQF
TRBJ2-3	TRBV5-4	ASSLGLAGDTDTQY
TRBJ2-2	TRBV7-6	ASSSISGTNTGELF
TRBJ1-5	TRBV2	ASSEDRVDQPQH
TRBJ2-7	TRBV19	ASSMVGREYEQY
TRBJ1-4	TRBV11-2	ASSLDSAGTGGEKLF
TRBJ1-1	TRBV27	ASTRGRGAENTEAF
TRBJ2-7	TRBV28	ASSHDREVSSYEQY
TRBJ1-5	TRBV4-1	ASSQAPGSGQPQH
TRBJ2-3	TRBV18	ASSSGTTQSAPSTDTQY
TRBJ1-2	TRBV6-5	ASSQTGEIGYT
TRBJ2-1	TRBV2	ASSESETYNEQF
TRBJ2-3	TRBV29-1	SVEPRRTGTDTQY
TRBJ2-5	TRBV25-1	ASSTTLAGLYQETQY
TRBJ2-1	TRBV6-5	ASTGLASYNEQF
TRBJ1-2	TRBV29-1	SVHGTGDYGYT
TRBJ2-1	TRBV5-4	ASSPQTRGQGYNEQF
TRBJ2-5	TRBV25-1	ASSEFFSGDQETQY
TRBJ2-1	TRBV28	ASSSLRLAGVYNEQF
TRBJ1-5	TRBV6-5	ASSDRFGNQPQH